These 30 T cell receptor beta chains were all obtained from the same sample, sequenced in a study of blood T cell repertoires in COVID-19 (dated by TCRdb to about 2020). The library was generated by the immunoSEQ multiplex PCR assay. Entries here come from immuneACCESS through TCRdb and include only in-frame sequences with V and J called. Some clones fail to appear in such tables; in the studies checked, an unresolved V gene covers under half of the shortfall, and the cause of the remainder is unknown. The sample profile shows about 200,000 clones; over 70% of them were found once. Under 30% of the sample is taken by the ten largest. The sample comprised peripheral blood. Receptor source: a man aged 35 to 55 with acute or convalescent COVID-19.

The chain joins TRBV9 to TRBJ2-1, with 14 bases identical to TRBD2. With V trimmed by 0 bases and J by 4 bases, 6 bases remained unmatched. Per the germline V gene, CDR1 is SGDLS and CDR2 is YYNGEE. The CDR3 loop spans 18 amino acids. CDR3 amino acids: CASSVGLAGGPWYNEQFF. In DNA form, the CDR3 reads TGTGCCAGCAGCGTAGGACTAGCGGGAGGGCCGTGGTACAATGAGCAGTTCTTC. The entire variable domain, with the rest obtained from reference TRBV9 and TRBJ2-1, is as follows: DSGVTQTPKHLITATGQRVTLRCSPRSGDLSVYWYQQSLDQGLQFLIQYYNGEERAKGNILERFSAQQFPDLHSELNLSSLELGDSALYFCASSVGLAGGPWYNEQFFGPGTRLTVL.

This clone was found a few times. The chain carries TRBV3-1 (or the pseudogene TRBV3-2) and TRBJ2-7; D is unclear. The length of the CDR3 is 14 residues. CDR1 and CDR2 from the germline V gene are LGHDT and YNNKEL (reference sequence). Trimming took 4 bases from V and 2 from J, leaving 12 bases between them. CDR3 loop: CASSPQPGTYEQYF. For the CDR3, the DNA is TGTGCCAGCAGCCCCCAACCGGGTACCTACGAGCAGTACTTC.

CDR3 sequence: CSVVVGGNQPQHF. The CDR3 nucleotides are TGCAGCGTTGTTGTGGGAGGCAATCAGCCCCAGCATTTT. The V call is TRBV29-1, the J call TRBJ1-5; no clear D. Per germline, CDR1 SQVTM and CDR2 ANQGSEA. The V gene lost 4 bases and the J gene lost 2 bases, with 9 bases spanning the gap. CDR3 size: 13 residues.

The DNA of the CDR3 is TGTGCCAGTAGACACCAGTCAACACCTAGCAATCAGCCCCAGCATTTT. Amino acid sequence: CASRHQSTPSNQPQHF. This chain connects TRBV19 to TRBJ1-5; the D is unclear. This CDR3 comprises 16 residues. Germline-derived CDR1 and CDR2 are LNHDA and SQIVND (reference sequence). V lost 6 bases to trimming and J lost 0 bases, with 15 bases between them.

The chain uses TRBV11-2 and TRBJ1-3, with a tentative D call TRBD1 (6 bases). V was shortened by 1 base and J by 2 bases, with 9 bases between the two germline ends. Germline V gene lookup returns CDR1 SGHAT and CDR2 FQNNGV. The CDR3 is 15 amino acids. The CDR3: CASSLGSGAGNTIYF. The CDR3 DNA reads TGTGCCAGCAGCTTAGGGTCAGGGGCTGGAAACACCATATATTTT.

Only one count was recorded for this clone. The CDR3: CASRARTGSSEAFF. CDR3 DNA sequence: TGTGCCAGTAGAGCCCGGACAGGGTCCTCTGAAGCTTTCTTT. The chain carries TRBV19 and TRBJ1-1; TRBD1 agrees at 8 bases. This CDR3 has 14 amino acids. CDR1 and CDR2 from the germline V gene are LNHDA and SQIVND (reference sequence). Unmatched junction bases numbered 9, after V lost 6 bases and J lost 6 bases.

V gene TRBV5-1 combines with J gene TRBJ2-1, with D perhaps TRBD1 (6 bases). This CDR3 contains 12 residues. Per the germline V gene, CDR1 is SGHRS and CDR2 is YFSETQ. V shed 4 bases and J shed 4 bases, with 6 bases lying between them. The CDR3 here is CASSTGYNEQFF. The DNA for the CDR3 is TGCGCCAGCAGCACAGGGTACAATGAGCAGTTCTTC. The full variable domain, rest sourced from reference TRBV5-1 and TRBJ2-1, is KAGVTQTPRYLIKTRGQQVTLSCSPISGHRSVSWYQQTPGQGLQFLFEYFSETQRNKGNFPGRFSGRQFSNSRSEMNVSTLELGDSALYLCASSTGYNEQFFGPGTRLTVL.

This clone was observed a handful of times. The CDR3 spells CASSRAISGGGYGYTF. The DNA for the CDR3 is TGTGCCAGTAGTAGAGCCATTTCAGGGGGCGGCTATGGCTACACCTTC. The gene calls are TRBV19 and TRBJ1-2, with TRBD1 identical over 8 bases. Germline values: CDR1 LNHDA, CDR2 SQIVND (reference sequence). The CDR3 totals 16 residues. V lost 4 bases, J lost 4 bases, and 11 bases stayed unmatched.

The J gene is TRBJ2-1, the V gene TRBV27, with 10 bases lining up with TRBD2. V shed 5 bases, J shed 9 bases, and the junction held 7 bases outside the gene matches. The length of the CDR3 is 14 residues. Per the germline V gene, CDR1 is MNHEY and CDR2 is SMNVEV (reference sequence). In nucleotides, the CDR3 is TGTGCCAGCAGTGGGCTAGCGGGAGATTGTGAGCAGTTCTTC. Translation: CASSGLAGDCEQFF.

The CDR3 region has the DNA TGTGCCAGCAGTTTCCCGGGACAGGGGTTACACGAGCAGTACTTC. Its translation is CASSFPGQGLHEQYF. The chain uses TRBV25-1 and TRBJ2-7; TRBD1 matches 10 bases. V lost 5 bases to trimming and J lost 5 bases; unmatched junction nucleotides: 9. CDR1 MGHDK and CDR2 SYGVNS come from the germline V gene. This CDR3 is built from 15 residues.

This rearrangement joins TRBV9 to TRBJ1-2; TRBD1 is a possible D gene (5 bases). CDR3 length: 12 amino acids. The V end lost 7 bases, the J end lost 3 bases, and 10 bases lay between the germline ends. CDR1 and CDR2 (germline): SGDLS, YYNGEE. CDR3 sequence (DNA): TGTGCCAGCGCCGGGGGATACTATGGCTACACCTTC. Translation: CASAGGYYGYTF.

The chain joins TRBV5-8 to TRBJ2-6; D unresolved. The germline CDR1 and CDR2 sequences are SGHTS and YDEGEE. This CDR3 is 15 amino acids long. V lost 4 bases to trimming and J lost 1 base, with 9 bases between them. In DNA, the CDR3 is TGTGCCAGCAGCCGAGGATATTCTGGGGCCAACGTCCTGACTTTC. This sequence encodes CASSRGYSGANVLTF.

The chain uses TRBV28 and TRBJ2-7, with TRBD2 identical over 9 bases. Trimming took 5 bases from V and 0 from J; bases not matched to a gene: 5. Germline V CDR1 and CDR2: MDHEN, SYDVKM. There are 15 residues in the CDR3. CDR3 amino acids: CASSPHSGSSYEQYF. CDR3 nucleotides: TGTGCCAGCAGTCCCCATAGCGGGAGCTCCTACGAGCAGTACTTC. The whole variable domain, filled in from reference TRBV28 and TRBJ2-7, reads DVKVTQSSRYLVKRTGEKVFLECVQDMDHENMFWYRQDPGLGLRLIYFSYDVKMKEKGDIPEGYSVSREKKERFSLILESASTNQTSMYLCASSPHSGSSYEQYFGPGTRLTVT.

This clone has just a few counts. The V and J genes are TRBV30 and TRBJ1-2; 8 bases are a match to TRBD1. CDR1 is GTSNPN and CDR2 is SVGIG in the germline V gene (reference sequence). The ends lost 5 bases at V and 5 bases at J; junction bases unmatched: 19. The CDR3 runs to 17 residues. The CDR3 loop is CAWAIWTGSPSRYGYTF. The CDR3 DNA is TGTGCCTGGGCTATCTGGACAGGGAGCCCCTCACGTTATGGCTACACCTTC.

V and J are TRBV3-1 (or the pseudogene TRBV3-2) and TRBJ2-1; 9 bases line up with TRBD1. Looked up from germline, CDR1 is LGHDT and CDR2 is YNNKEL (reference sequence). V lost 3 bases, J lost 7 bases, and 4 bases stayed unmatched. The CDR3 has 14 residues. The chain's CDR3 is CASSQEDRGNEQFF. The DNA for the CDR3 is TGTGCCAGCAGCCAGGAAGACAGGGGGAATGAGCAGTTCTTC.

The count of this clone is one. V gene TRBV3-1 (or the pseudogene TRBV3-2) combines with J gene TRBJ2-7, with D possibly TRBD2 on 6 matching bases. The V gene's germline CDR1 is LGHDT and CDR2 YNNKEL (reference sequence). The CDR3 runs to 14 residues. V lost 0 bases to trimming and J lost 7 bases, with 13 bases between them. CDR3 DNA sequence: TGTGCCAGCAGCCAAGATCACGGGAGCTGGGAGCAGTACTTC. Protein sequence: CASSQDHGSWEQYF.

This clone was recorded a few times. V is TRBV5-1 and J is TRBJ2-3; perhaps TRBD1 as D (5 bases). The CDR3 is 16 amino acids. CDR1 and CDR2 from the germline V gene are SGHRS and YFSETQ. V was trimmed by 0 bases and J by 3 bases, leaving 14 bases between them. The CDR3: CASSLGQGVTTDTQYF. The CDR3, as DNA: TGCGCCAGCAGCTTGGGTCAAGGGGTCACGACAGATACGCAGTATTTT.

The genes are TRBV5-4 and TRBJ1-6; D is uncertain. V was shortened by 4 bases and J by 8 bases, with 10 bases between the two germline ends. CDR1 and CDR2 from the germline V gene are SGHNT and YYREEE (reference sequence). The CDR3 consists of 13 residues. The CDR3 bases are TGTGCCAGCAGCCCGGAGAGAGATTCACCCCTCCACTTT. It yields the protein CASSPERDSPLHF.

The chain has TRBV6-5 and TRBJ2-7; perhaps TRBD2 as D (6 bases). CDR1 and CDR2 (germline): MNHEY, SVGAGI. Deletions cut 2 bases from V and 1 base from J, with 12 bases between. The CDR3 consists of 15 residues. The CDR3 coding sequence is TGTGCCAGCAGTTACGGGGGGACGGAGTCCTACGAGCAGTACTTC. Amino acid sequence: CASSYGGTESYEQYF.

This rearrangement joins TRBV3-1 (or the pseudogene TRBV3-2) to TRBJ2-7, with D perhaps TRBD1 (5 bases). This CDR3 comprises 14 residues. Germline loops: CDR1 LGHDT, CDR2 YNNKEL (reference sequence). V shed 1 base and J shed 3 bases, with 10 bases lying between them. CDR3 DNA: TGTGCCAGCAGCCAAGCTCCAGGGTTCTACGAGCAGTACTTC. It specifies CASSQAPGFYEQYF.

A few counts support this clone. The chain recombines TRBV3-1 (or the pseudogene TRBV3-2) with TRBJ2-7; tentative D call: TRBD2 (5 bases). Trimming removed 3 bases at V and 2 bases at J, with 14 bases between. Germline CDR1 LGHDT, CDR2 YNNKEL (reference sequence). This CDR3 has 15 amino acids. The CDR3, as DNA: TGTGCCAGCAGCCATACAGCGACGGGAACCTACGAGCAGTACTTC. Its protein product is CASSHTATGTYEQYF.

The CDR3 DNA follows: TGTGCCAGCAGCCAAGGAACGATGCGGGGGAGCACAGATACGCAGTATTTT. It specifies CASSQGTMRGSTDTQYF. The rearrangement links TRBV3-1 (or the pseudogene TRBV3-2) to TRBJ2-3, with 7 bases matching TRBD2. From germline, CDR1 is LGHDT and CDR2 YNNKEL (reference sequence). The V gene end was trimmed by 1 base and the J gene end by 0 bases; junction bases not matched to a gene: 7. The CDR3 has 17 amino acids.

This chain uses TRBV5-6 with TRBJ2-7, with TRBD1 identical over 11 bases. CDR3 length equals 15 residues. The germline V gene encodes CDR1 SGHDT and CDR2 YYEEEE. The J segment lost 0 bases and the V segment lost 4 bases, leaving 3 bases of the junction unmatched. CDR3 sequence reads: CASSPGTGGSYEQYF. CDR3 DNA sequence: TGTGCCAGCAGCCCCGGGACAGGGGGCTCCTACGAGCAGTACTTC.

The rearrangement joins TRBV30 to TRBJ1-1, with D possibly matching TRBD1 (5 bases). Germline CDR1 is GTSNPN and CDR2 is SVGIG (reference sequence). The CDR3 runs 13 residues. Trimming removed 2 bases at V and 0 bases at J, with 7 bases between. The CDR3 region is CAWSSGMNTEAFF. The CDR3 DNA is TGTGCCTGGAGTTCAGGGATGAACACTGAAGCTTTCTTT.

Here the CDR3 DNA reads TGTGCCAGTGGGAGGGTGAGGGAGACCCAGTACTTC. Its translation is CASGRVRETQYF. The rearrangement links TRBV19 to TRBJ2-5, with TRBD2 matching over 7 bases. The CDR3 extends over 12 amino acids. Germline-derived CDR1 and CDR2 are LNHDA and SQIVND (reference sequence). Unmatched junction bases numbered 5, after V lost 8 bases and J lost 5 bases.

The table lists this clone with a count of one. This sequence joins TRBV12-3 or TRBV12-4 and TRBJ1-1; D ambiguous. V lost 6 bases to trimming and J lost 3 bases, with 8 bases between them. The CDR3 contains 12 residues. The chain's CDR3 is CASRNGYTEAFF. The CDR3 region has the DNA TGTGCCAGCAGAAACGGGTACACTGAAGCTTTCTTT.

This clone was seen only once. The rearrangement uses TRBV4-2 and TRBJ1-2; 9 bases fit TRBD1. The germline gives CDR1 LGHNA, CDR2 YNFKEQ. The CDR3 covers 15 residues. V shed 5 bases, J shed 8 bases, and the junction held 12 bases outside the gene matches. The CDR3 bases are TGTGCCAGCAGCGGGTCGACAGGGGGAAAAGGAGGCTACACCTTC. It encodes CASSGSTGGKGGYTF.

The CDR3 DNA reads TGTGCCAGCCACCAGGAACGAGCCAGCTACGAGCAGTACTTC. Translating gives CASHQERASYEQYF. The V call is TRBV2, the J call TRBJ2-7, with no clear D. V lost 8 bases and J 3 bases, leaving 17 bases between the germline ends. The germline V gene has CDR1 SNHLY and CDR2 FYNNEI. The CDR3 totals 14 residues.

V gene TRBV23-1 combines with J gene TRBJ2-3, with 13 bases that match TRBD2. TRBV23-1 is flagged as an ORF with uncertain function. This CDR3 region has 17 residues. The trim removed 3 bases at V and 9 bases at J, leaving 12 bases unmatched. CDR3 sequence (DNA): TGCGCCAGCAGTCATCCCGGGACTAGCGGGGTGCTGGAAACGCAGTATTTT. The encoded protein is CASSHPGTSGVLETQYF.

CDR3 in amino acids: CASSRQGTGSRYEQYF. The CDR3 DNA reads as TGTGCCAGCTCACGACAGGGGACAGGGTCGAGGTACGAGCAGTACTTC. V and J are TRBV18 and TRBJ2-7; 9 bases fit TRBD1. This CDR3 is built from 16 residues. The V segment lost 4 bases and the J segment 4 bases; nucleotides outside the gene matches: 11. The germline gives CDR1 KGHSH, CDR2 LQKENI. Complete variable domain (other parts from reference TRBV18 and TRBJ2-7): NAGVMQNPRHLVRRRGQEARLRCSPMKGHSHVYWYRQLPEEGLKFMVYLQKENIIDESGMPKERFSAEFPKEGPSILRIQQVVRGDSAAYFCASSRQGTGSRYEQYFGPGTRLTVT.